This note documents a single TCR beta chain sequence. Its matching antigen is unknown. The sample belongs to a study of vaccination effects on CD4 cells after COVID-19. General observations from the study: Only 1 of 255 vaccine-induced clones from healthy vaccinees cross-reacted with common cold coronaviruses.

Using viral peptide pools, the ViraFEST assay grew out antigen-specific CD4+ T cells prior to sequencing. The culture ran for about 11 days, and then CD4+ T cells were isolated. Vaccinated recipients, who were negative for nucleocapsid antibodies, had no history of SARS-CoV-2 infection. The ends lost 4 bases at V and 3 bases at J; junction bases unmatched: 5. Germline V gene data show CDR1 as SGHRS and CDR2 as YFSETQ. The CDR3 has 14 residues. Sequenced by immunoSEQ multiplex PCR; TCRdb stores in-frame clones only, minus some. The top ten hold approximately 3% of the sample, which has 65,000 or so clones, roughly three quarters seen once.

The sequence derives from a human donor who received a COVID-19 vaccine. V and J are TRBV5-1 and TRBJ2-5; 8 positions match TRBD1. The material was CD4+ T cells from PBMCs cultured with HCoV-NL63 spike peptides, obtained before COVID-19 vaccination. This chain's CDR3 is CASSAGTGKETQYF. In DNA form, the CDR3 reads TGCGCCAGCAGCGCAGGGACAGGAAAAGAGACCCAGTACTTC. The full variable domain, completed using reference TRBV5-1 and TRBJ2-5, is KAGVTQTPRYLIKTRGQQVTLSCSPISGHRSVSWYQQTPGQGLQFLFEYFSETQRNKGNFPGRFSGRQFSNSRSEMNVSTLELGDSALYLCASSAGTGKETQYFGPGTRLLVL.